This TCR beta chain was sequenced during a study of CD4 T cells in relation to SARS-CoV-2 and coronaviruses. Turning to this clone: Its antigen is unknown.

TCRdb's copy holds only in-frame clones and misses some; the assay was immunoSEQ multiplex PCR. Of about 19,000 clones listed, approximately 75% are singletons. CDR1 is SNHLY and CDR2 is FYNNEI in the germline V gene. The CDR3 length is 14 residues. V shed 11 bases and J 5 bases; nucleotides not matched to a gene: 12. The unexposed donors gave CD4+ T cells in about 2010-2019, prior to COVID-19. The cells were cultured for approximately 10 days before CD4+ T cells were isolated. Testing used SARS-CoV-2 S/N and four cold-coronavirus spikes on unexposed-donor CD4+ T cells, cells permitting. The sample was CD4+ T cells from PBMCs, cultured in vitro. This chain uses TRBV2 with TRBJ1-1; TRBD1 aligns across 9 bases. The clonotype comes from a human donor in good health. The CDR3 sequence is CARNPGQGGTEAFF. Written as DNA, the CDR3 is TGTGCCCGAAATCCGGGACAGGGTGGTACTGAAGCTTTCTTT.